Listed below are T cell receptor beta chains from one sample, sequenced in a study of technical replicates of blood from a few donors. TCRdb's table, derived via immunoSEQ multiplex PCR, lists solely in-frame clones and lacks some. The data contain around 70,000 clones, under 98% of them singletons. The sample consisted of T cells isolated from PBMCs. These receptor sequences come from a human donor in good health. CDR3s include the opening cysteine and the closing phenylalanine or tryptophan. D genes are given only for firm matches. Expanded clones are given a class, and other clones once, few, many or no size at all.

d_gene	v_gene	j_gene	abundance	CDR3nt	CDR3aa
TRBD2	TRBV4-2	TRBJ2-1	-	TGTGCCAGCAGCCTTCATAGCGGGATCCCTTACAATGAGCAGTTCTTC	CASSLHSGIPYNEQFF
TRBD1	TRBV27	TRBJ1-2	-	TGTGCCAGCAGTTCCACAGGGGCCTATGGCTACACCTTC	CASSSTGAYGYTF
-	TRBV2	TRBJ2-5	-	TGTGCCAGCACGATTAGCGGGACAGGGGAGACCCAGTACTTC	CASTISGTGETQYF
TRBD1	TRBV30	TRBJ1-1	-	TGTGCCTGGTTTGGACAGGGTGGCTTTTTGTACACTGAAGCTTTCTTT	CAWFGQGGFLYTEAFF
-	TRBV5-8	TRBJ2-2	-	TGTGCCAGCAGGAAAGGGGGAGAGAACACCGGGGAGCTGTTTTTT	CASRKGGENTGELFF
TRBD2	TRBV10-3	TRBJ2-4	-	TGTGCCATCAGTGCGGGGGGAAACATTCAGTACTTC	CAISAGGNIQYF
TRBD2	TRBV10-1	TRBJ2-3	-	TGCGCCAGCCGGGGAGGGTGGACAGATACGCAGTATTTT	CASRGGWTDTQYF
TRBD2	TRBV2	TRBJ2-7	once	TGTGCCAGCAGAATCATAGCGGGAGGATCCTACGAGCAGTACTTC	CASRIIAGGSYEQYF
-	TRBV19	TRBJ1-2	-	TGTGCCAGTAGTGTCCAGGGCGACATTAATGGCTACACCTTC	CASSVQGDINGYTF
-	TRBV29-1	TRBJ1-3	-	TGCAGCGTCGCCGACAGTGCTGGAAACACCATATATTTT	CSVADSAGNTIYF
TRBD2	TRBV28	TRBJ2-7	-	TGTGCCACCGATGAGGGGAGAGTAGCGGGGATCTACGAGCAGTACTTC	CATDEGRVAGIYEQYF
-	TRBV18	TRBJ2-6	-	TGTGCCAGCTCTCACACAGGGCACGGGGCCAACGTCCTGACTTTC	CASSHTGHGANVLTF
TRBD2	TRBV10-3	TRBJ2-3	once	TGTGCCATCAGAGGAGCGGGAGAAGGTACAGATACGCAGTATTTT	CAIRGAGEGTDTQYF
TRBD1	TRBV30	TRBJ1-5	-	TGTGCCTCAGACGGAACAGGGGAAGGCAATCAGCCCCAGCATTTT	CASDGTGEGNQPQHF
-	TRBV18	TRBJ2-5	once	TGTGCCAGCTCACCACGCGCCCAAGAGACCCAGTACTTC	CASSPRAQETQYF
-	TRBV9	TRBJ1-1	-	TGTGCCAGCAGCGTAGACGAGCCAGGGGAAGATTTCGCTGAAGCTTTCTTT	CASSVDEPGEDFAEAFF
-	TRBV5-8	TRBJ2-2	-	TGTGCCAGCAGCTTCGGAACTAGTAATACCGGGGAGCTGTTTTTT	CASSFGTSNTGELFF
-	TRBV18	TRBJ2-3	-	TGTGCCAGCTCACCACTAGCGCCTATTACTAGCACAGATACGCAGTATTTT	CASSPLAPITSTDTQYF
TRBD1	TRBV15	TRBJ2-7	once	TGTGCCACCAGCAGTAGACAGGGCTCCTACGAGCAGTACTTC	CATSSRQGSYEQYF
TRBD2	TRBV7-3	TRBJ2-4	-	TGTGCCAGCAGCTTGACTAGCGGGAATGACATTCAGTACTTC	CASSLTSGNDIQYF
-	TRBV5-1	TRBJ1-2	-	TGCGCCAGCAGCCTAGGCGGGGGGGCTAGTGGCTACACCTTC	CASSLGGGASGYTF
-	TRBV27	TRBJ2-2	-	TGTGCCAGCAGTTTATACGGAGGGATAACCGGGGAGCTGTTTTTT	CASSLYGGITGELFF
TRBD2	TRBV27	TRBJ2-1	-	TGTGCCAGCAGTTTAAGCGGGGCTTACAATGAGCAGTTCTTC	CASSLSGAYNEQFF
TRBD2	TRBV19	TRBJ2-6	-	TGTGCCAGTATTCTGACTAGCGGGAGAGCTGGGGCCAACGTCCTGACTTTC	CASILTSGRAGANVLTF
-	TRBV5-1	TRBJ2-5	once	TGCGCCAGCAGCTTGGCAGGGGTAGAGACCCAGTACTTC	CASSLAGVETQYF
TRBD2	TRBV6-5	TRBJ2-5	-	TGTGCCAGCAGTTCCGGGACTAGCGGGAGAGAGACCCAGTACTTC	CASSSGTSGRETQYF
TRBD2	TRBV7-3	TRBJ2-5	-	TGTGCCAGCAGCTTAAGGGGGGGAGAGACCCAGTACTTC	CASSLRGGETQYF
TRBD2	TRBV9	TRBJ2-3	-	TGTGCCAGCAGCCCGCAAGGTAGCGGGAGTTATACAGATACGCAGTATTTT	CASSPQGSGSYTDTQYF
-	TRBV6-4	TRBJ2-3	once	TGTGCCAGCAGTGACAGGGGCGTTAGCACAGATACGCAGTATTTT	CASSDRGVSTDTQYF
-	TRBV7-3	TRBJ1-1	-	TGTGCCAGCAGCTTAACGTTTGAGGGCGCTGAAGCTTTCTTT	CASSLTFEGAEAFF
TRBD2	TRBV5-1	TRBJ2-1	-	TGCGCCAGCAGCTGGACTAGCGGGAGGGCAACCAATGAGCAGTTCTTC	CASSWTSGRATNEQFF
-	TRBV5-6	TRBJ2-5	once	TGTGCCAGCCGATCGGGCCAAGAGACCCAGTACTTC	CASRSGQETQYF
TRBD2	TRBV7-2	TRBJ2-7	-	TGTGCCAGCAGCTTGCGGGGGTTATACGAGCAGTACTTC	CASSLRGLYEQYF
TRBD2	TRBV2	TRBJ2-2	-	TGTGCCAGCAGTGAAGTGGGGGGAGGGCAATTCGGGGAGCTGTTTTTT	CASSEVGGGQFGELFF
TRBD1	TRBV4-2	TRBJ1-4	-	TGTGCCAGCAGCCAGGAGATTGGGACAGGGGTGGAAAAACTGTTTTTT	CASSQEIGTGVEKLFF
-	TRBV7-7	TRBJ2-2	-	TGTGCTAGCAGCTTAGCAATCCGGGAGTCCGGGGAGCTGTTTTTT	CASSLAIRESGELFF
TRBD2	TRBV27	TRBJ2-7	-	TGTGCCAGCAGTTTGGGGACTAGCGGCTACGAGCAGTACTTC	CASSLGTSGYEQYF
-	TRBV5-5	TRBJ2-7	-	TGTGCCAGCAGCTTGGAGGGGTCCACCTACGAGCAGTACTTC	CASSLEGSTYEQYF